This record looks at one TCR beta chain sequence and its context. Its antigen is unidentified. Trimming left V 6 bases short and J 8 bases short, with 12 bases between. CDR3 size: 12 residues. This record comes from a study of blood T cells in healthy people across ages. Study summary: Capture via template switching afforded approximately one barcoded beta molecule per two T cells. Regarding the study as a whole: Higher naive T cell percentage went strongly together with higher TCR beta diversity.

PBMCs numbering at least 6.5 million were isolated per sample. Primers used in a second PCR of about 7 to 12 cycles were a sample-barcoded 5' primer and a J-beta primer mix. Unique molecular identifiers of 12 random nucleotides labeled each cDNA. Each CDR3 protein is one row after TCRdb ran MiXCR on the 5' RACE reads. The sample includes about 1.8 million distinct CDR3 sequences, around 48% of them seen just once. The TCR was taken from a woman aged 40 to 55 in good health. Material for sequencing was blood. V usage is TRBV12-3 or TRBV12-4 and J usage is TRBJ2-3, with D perhaps TRBD2 (6 bases). CDR3 nucleotides: TGTGCCAGCAGCCTTGCGGGGACTACGCAGTATTTT. This encodes CASSLAGTTQYF.